This TCR beta chain was identified during a study of human T cells and chemical hapten exposure. Study information: Alopecia areata, totalis and universalis patients, mostly female, were included. TCR yields differed between samples (mainly from small differences in pooled library volume). Study conclusions and caveats: The formation of large CDR3 similarity clusters by expanded TCRs significantly exceeded that of controls.

The time point denotes: patch test 1, 2 weeks after DPC sensitization. The treatment denotes: therapeutic diphenylcyclopropenone sensitization with weekly scalp DPC. This clonotype was observed many times. Its antigen is undetermined. For the library, individual cDNA molecules each received unique molecular identifiers. TCRdb ran MiXCR on the RACE reads and lists one entry per CDR3 protein. The table includes about 120,000 distinct CDR3 sequences, around 10% detected once. The germline CDR1 and CDR2 sequences are SGHRS and YFSETQ. V was cut by 2 bases and J by 9 bases, with 12 bases left in between. There are 12 residues in the CDR3.

This clonotype was sampled from a woman in her forties or fifties with alopecia areata. Some clones in this sample may be carry-over from other donors' samples. The chain recombines TRBV5-1 with TRBJ2-7; no firm D call. Specimen: whole blood, collected in connection with sensitization to the hapten diphenylcyclopropenone (DPC). The chain's CDR3 is CASSFSGRRQYF. CDR3 bases: TGCGCCAGCAGCTTCTCTGGACGTAGGCAGTACTTC.